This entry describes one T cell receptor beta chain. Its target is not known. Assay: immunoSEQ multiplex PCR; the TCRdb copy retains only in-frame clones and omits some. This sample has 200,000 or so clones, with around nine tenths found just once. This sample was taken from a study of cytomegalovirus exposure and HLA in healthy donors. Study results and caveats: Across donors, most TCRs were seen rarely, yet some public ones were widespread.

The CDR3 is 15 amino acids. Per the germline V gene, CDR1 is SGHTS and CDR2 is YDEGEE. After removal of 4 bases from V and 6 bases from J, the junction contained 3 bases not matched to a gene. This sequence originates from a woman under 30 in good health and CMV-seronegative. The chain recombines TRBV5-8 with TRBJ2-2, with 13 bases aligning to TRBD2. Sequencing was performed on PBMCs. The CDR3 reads CASSELAGGPGELFF. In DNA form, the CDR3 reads TGTGCCAGCAGCGAACTAGCGGGAGGGCCCGGGGAGCTGTTTTTT.